Sequencing of this T cell receptor beta chain was carried out in a study of blood T cell repertoires in COVID-19. In the study overall: Acute-phase and convalescent COVID-19 samples originated in the United States, Italy and Spain. T cells, B-cell-depleted T cells, or PBMCs supplied cDNA or gDNA.

Authors' analysis steps: For nucleated cells, counts were estimated from reference gene primer amplification. Assay: immunoSEQ multiplex PCR; the TCRdb copy retains only in-frame clones and omits some. Clonal size and the V and J genes are those of that table, whereas D and trimming came from the DNA. This sample has about 180,000 clones, with around 83% found just once. Germline-derived CDR1 and CDR2 are SNHLY and FYNNEI. V was cut by 4 bases and J by 10 bases, with 17 bases left in between. The CDR3 runs to 15 residues. The chain couples TRBV2 to TRBJ1-6, with D perhaps TRBD1 (5 bases). The source material was peripheral blood. This clonotype was sampled from a woman aged 25 to 39 with active or convalescent COVID-19. CDR3 DNA sequence: TGTGCCAGCAGTGTTGGGGGGGTGGGTCGGTCACCCCTCCACTTT. Translated: CASSVGGVGRSPLHF.